The following is a TCR beta chain sequence with its context. What it binds is not known. The protocol was immunoSEQ multiplex PCR, while the TCRdb copy is restricted to in-frame clones and leaves out a portion. The sample comprises 95,000 to 150,000 clones, about nine tenths of which are singletons, and just under 7% rests with the top ten. Germline-derived CDR1 and CDR2 are SGHRS and YFSETQ. Deletions cut 0 bases from V and 2 bases from J, with 9 bases between. This CDR3 spans 15 amino acids. The sample belongs to a study of radiotherapy plus CTLA-4 blockade in lung cancer. Study overall: Disease control was seen in over 25% of patients, objective responses in 15% to 20%.

Study results and caveats: Blood saw expansion of tumor-derived TCR clones after radiotherapy plus ipilimumab. Per reports, early blood T cell clone dynamics, plus interferon-beta, forecast response most strongly.

The specimen comprised peripheral blood, sampled from a patient treated with radiotherapy plus ipilimumab. This TCR derives from a human donor with non-small cell lung cancer that progressed on radiotherapy plus ipilimumab. This chain uses TRBV5-1 with TRBJ1-3; a possible D gene is TRBD1 (5 bases). The CDR3 region has the DNA TGCGCCAGCAGCTTGGGCCCAGGGACTGGAAACACCATATATTTT. It yields the protein CASSLGPGTGNTIYF. Supplemented by reference TRBV5-1 and TRBJ1-3, the full variable domain reads KAGVTQTPRYLIKTRGQQVTLSCSPISGHRSVSWYQQTPGQGLQFLFEYFSETQRNKGNFPGRFSGRQFSNSRSEMNVSTLELGDSALYLCASSLGPGTGNTIYFGEGSWLTVV.